Following are 28 T cell receptor beta chains from one sample sequenced in a study of blood T cell repertoires in COVID-19. Sequenced by immunoSEQ multiplex PCR; TCRdb stores in-frame clones only, minus some. The profile shows about 250,000 clones, about 89% of them singletons. Sequencing was performed on peripheral blood. These receptors all come from a woman aged 60-70 years who had recovered from COVID-19.

The V gene is TRBV7-2, the J gene TRBJ2-5; 9 bases are a match to TRBD1. The V gene end was trimmed by 7 bases and the J gene end by 7 bases; junction bases not matched to a gene: 13. CDR3 length: 15 residues. Germline V gives CDR1 SGHTA, CDR2 FQGNSA. CDR3 in DNA: TGTGCCAGCATCCTTACGACAGGGGGGAGGGGGACCCAGTACTTC. Its translation is CASILTTGGRGTQYF.

This clone was picked up one time. The CDR3 spells CASSLQGPTFNEQFF. CDR3 nucleotides: TGTGCCAGCAGTCTACAGGGACCCACCTTCAATGAGCAGTTCTTC. V usage is TRBV6-5 and J usage is TRBJ2-1, with D tentatively TRBD1 (6 bases). The CDR3 sequence is 15 residues long. Germline CDR1 and CDR2: MNHEY and SVGAGI. The V end was cut by 5 bases, the J end by 6 bases, with 17 bases between.

J is TRBJ1-5 and V is TRBV4-1; 11 bases fit TRBD1. The V and J ends lost 2 bases and 4 bases, in that order; junction bases with no gene match: 4. The CDR3 is made up of 16 amino acids. Germline CDR1 is MGHRA and CDR2 is YSYEKL. CDR3 sequence (DNA): TGCGCCAGCAGCCAACGGGACAGGGGGAGGAATCAGCCCCAGCATTTT. Translated: CASSQRDRGRNQPQHF.

The genes are TRBV15 and TRBJ2-2, with D possibly TRBD1 on 6 matching bases. V shed 6 bases and J shed 4 bases, with 15 bases lying between them. This CDR3 is 15 amino acids long. Looked up from germline, CDR1 is LNHNV and CDR2 is YYDKDF (reference sequence). The CDR3: CATSILQGPTGELFF. DNA for the CDR3: TGTGCCACCAGTATCCTACAGGGTCCCACCGGGGAGCTGTTTTTT. The full variable domain, completed using reference TRBV15 and TRBJ2-2, is DAMVIQNPRYQVTQFGKPVTLSCSQTLNHNVMYWYQQKSSQAPKLLFHYYDKDFNNEADTPDNFQSRRPNTSFCFLDIRSPGLGDTAMYLCATSILQGPTGELFFGEGSRLTVL.

The chain employs TRBV19 and TRBJ2-2; 7 bases are a match to TRBD1. V lost 9 bases, J lost 6 bases, and 1 base stayed unmatched. The CDR3 runs 11 residues. Germline V lookup: CDR1 LNHDA, CDR2 SQIVND (reference sequence). In DNA, the CDR3 is TGTGCCAGCACAGGGGCCGGGGAGCTGTTTTTT. It is translated as CASTGAGELFF.

The gene calls are TRBV5-6 and TRBJ2-5; possible D gene TRBD2, 5 bases. Between the trimmed V and J ends, which lost 0 bases and 5 bases, there was a span of 8 bases. Per germline, CDR1 SGHDT and CDR2 YYEEEE. The CDR3 covers 13 residues. CDR3 sequence reads: CASSLVPGETQYF. The DNA of the CDR3 is TGTGCCAGCAGCTTGGTCCCGGGGGAGACCCAGTACTTC.

The rearrangement joins TRBV2 to TRBJ2-6, with 11 positions matching TRBD1. J lost 1 base, V lost 4 bases, and 3 bases had no gene match. This CDR3 contains 17 residues. The V gene's germline CDR1 is SNHLY and CDR2 FYNNEI. Here the CDR3 reads CASSGTGGWSGANVLTF. Written as DNA, the CDR3 is TGTGCCAGCAGTGGGACAGGGGGCTGGTCTGGGGCCAACGTCCTGACTTTC.

V gene TRBV11-2 combines with J gene TRBJ2-2, with 7 bases lining up with TRBD2. This CDR3 has 14 residues. The ends lost 5 bases at V and 4 bases at J; junction bases unmatched: 4. Germline CDR1 is SGHAT and CDR2 is FQNNGV. The CDR3 loop reads CASSRRGITGELFF. The CDR3 bases are TGTGCCAGCAGCAGGCGGGGGATCACCGGGGAGCTGTTTTTT.

This clone was recorded a few times. The chain combines TRBV14 with TRBJ1-3; TRBD1 is a possible D gene (6 bases). CDR3 length: 16 residues. Germline values: CDR1 SGHDN, CDR2 FVKESK. The V end was cut by 3 bases, the J end by 2 bases, with 14 bases between. The CDR3 DNA is TGTGCCAGCAGCCAGAGAACAGGGACCCCTGGAAACACCATATATTTT. Its protein product is CASSQRTGTPGNTIYF.

This chain joins TRBV2 and TRBJ2-7, with D perhaps TRBD2 (7 bases). Deletions cut 8 bases from V and 2 bases from J, with 16 bases between. Per germline, CDR1 SNHLY and CDR2 FYNNEI. The CDR3 runs 14 residues. CDR3 sequence (DNA): TGTGCCAGCGGCAAACGGGGGGCCGCCTACGAGCAGTACTTC. This translates into CASGKRGAAYEQYF. The entire variable domain, with the rest obtained from reference TRBV2 and TRBJ2-7, is as follows: EPEVTQTPSHQVTQMGQEVILRCVPISNHLYFYWYRQILGQKVEFLVSFYNNEISEKSEIFDDQFSVERPDGSNFTLKIRSTKLEDSAMYFCASGKRGAAYEQYFGPGTRLTVT.

The chain uses TRBV6-2 or TRBV6-3 and TRBJ1-5; unclear D gene. The germline V gene has CDR1 MNHEY and CDR2 SVGEGT. This CDR3 has 16 residues. The ends were cut back, 5 bases at V and 0 bases at J, with 14 bases in the middle. Here the CDR3 reads CASSPPTGYSNQPQHF. The DNA for the CDR3 is TGTGCCAGCAGTCCCCCTACGGGTTATAGCAATCAGCCCCAGCATTTT.

Note on this clone: This specimen includes other DNA sequences encoding the same CDR3. This chain links TRBV5-1 with TRBJ1-2, with no clear D. The germline V gene has CDR1 SGHRS and CDR2 YFSETQ. CDR3 length equals 14 residues. Trimming removed 0 bases at V and 1 base at J, with 7 bases between. DNA for the CDR3: TGCGCCAGCAGCTTGGATCGGGGTAACTATGGCTACACCTTC. Translation: CASSLDRGNYGYTF.

A single count supports this clone. The chain has TRBV5-4 and TRBJ1-2; the match to TRBD1 covers 7 bases. The CDR3 length is 14 residues. The germline V gene has CDR1 SGHNT and CDR2 YYREEE (reference sequence). V was clipped by 1 base and J by 10 bases; unmatched bases: 10. The CDR3 here is CASSLPLRQGHYTF. Written as DNA, the CDR3 is TGTGCCAGCAGCTTGCCCCTGCGACAGGGCCACTACACCTTC.

This chain connects TRBV2 to TRBJ2-3, with D unclear. This CDR3 has 11 residues. CDR1 is SNHLY and CDR2 is FYNNEI in the germline V gene. V was clipped by 5 bases and J by 3 bases, with 3 bases between them. The CDR3 loop reads CASSLTDTQYF. The CDR3 DNA reads as TGTGCCAGCAGTTTAACAGATACGCAGTATTTT. The whole variable domain, remainder taken from reference TRBV2 and TRBJ2-3, is EPEVTQTPSHQVTQMGQEVILRCVPISNHLYFYWYRQILGQKVEFLVSFYNNEISEKSEIFDDQFSVERPDGSNFTLKIRSTKLEDSAMYFCASSLTDTQYFGPGTRLTVL.

This clone was picked up one time. This chain uses TRBV19 with TRBJ1-5; D not certain. This CDR3 has 13 amino acids. Trimming removed 5 bases from V and 3 bases from J, with 8 bases in between. The germline CDR1 and CDR2 sequences are LNHDA and SQIVND (reference sequence). The CDR3 bases are TGTGCCAGTAGTGAGGCTCCCAATCAGCCCCAGCATTTT. Protein product: CASSEAPNQPQHF.

The V gene is TRBV28, the J gene TRBJ2-7; D gene uncertain. Germline values: CDR1 MDHEN, CDR2 SYDVKM. V was clipped by 2 bases and J by 5 bases, with 7 bases between them. The CDR3 covers 12 residues. The CDR3, as DNA: TGTGCCAGCAGTTTAAGAAGCGACGAGCAGTACTTC. Translated, it gives CASSLRSDEQYF.

CDR3 loop: CASSTTANQPQHF. The CDR3 nucleotides read TGTGCCAGCAGTACTACCGCGAATCAGCCCCAGCATTTT. This chain links TRBV28 with TRBJ1-5; no clear D. The CDR3 length is 13 residues. V was trimmed by 5 bases and J by 4 bases, leaving 9 bases between them. From germline, CDR1 is MDHEN and CDR2 SYDVKM.

The J gene is TRBJ2-7, the V gene TRBV6-4, with TRBD2 identical over 10 bases. CDR1 and CDR2 from the germline V gene are MRHNA and SNTAGT. Trimming at V came to 4 bases and at J to 3 bases, leaving 3 bases not matched to a gene. CDR3 length: 14 amino acids. CDR3 DNA: TGTGCCAGCAGTGTGCCTAGCGGGGGCTACGAGCAGTACTTC. Its protein product is CASSVPSGGYEQYF.

This chain connects TRBV19 to TRBJ2-2; D is possibly TRBD2 (5 bases). This CDR3 has 14 amino acids. In germline, CDR1 is LNHDA, CDR2 SQIVND (reference sequence). V was shortened by 3 bases and J by 6 bases, with 11 bases between the two germline ends. CDR3 DNA: TGTGCCAGTAGTATGCCCTCGAGGGCCGGGGAGCTGTTTTTT. It yields the protein CASSMPSRAGELFF.

V and J are TRBV11-2 and TRBJ1-5, with D perhaps TRBD1 (6 bases). This CDR3 spans 15 amino acids. Trimming took 5 bases from V and 6 from J, leaving 17 bases between them. CDR1 is SGHAT and CDR2 is FQNNGV in the germline V gene. CDR3 in DNA: TGTGCCAGCAGCCAATCAGGGGTTATCGGTCAGCCCCAGCATTTT. This sequence encodes CASSQSGVIGQPQHF.

V usage is TRBV18 and J usage is TRBJ2-7; 11 positions match TRBD1. This CDR3 region has 14 residues. Germline V gene data show CDR1 as KGHSH and CDR2 as LQKENI. Trimming at V came to 3 bases and at J to 6 bases, leaving 4 bases not matched to a gene. Here the CDR3 DNA reads TGTGCCAGCTCACCCGGACAGGGGGCTGTCGAGCAGTACTTC. Protein sequence: CASSPGQGAVEQYF.

The J gene is TRBJ2-3, the V gene TRBV5-1, with 7 bases matching TRBD2. V lost 4 bases, J lost 2 bases, and 10 bases stayed unmatched. CDR1 SGHRS and CDR2 YFSETQ come from the germline V gene. The CDR3 covers 16 residues. CDR3 in amino acids: CASSRSGAGDTDTQYF. The DNA for the CDR3 is TGCGCCAGCAGCCGGAGTGGGGCGGGGGACACAGATACGCAGTATTTT.

The rearrangement links TRBV11-2 to TRBJ2-2; TRBD2 agrees at 10 bases. The CDR3 totals 14 residues. J gave up 11 bases and V 6 bases, and 9 bases lay outside the gene matches. CDR1 is SGHAT and CDR2 is FQNNGV in the germline V gene. CDR3 bases: TGTGCCAGCAGGGCAACTAGCGGGGCCTTTGAGCTGTTTTTT. This sequence encodes CASRATSGAFELFF.

The sample holds many counts of this clone. The genes are TRBV7-3 and TRBJ2-5; 8 positions agree with TRBD2. The CDR3 extends over 14 amino acids. V shed 4 bases, J shed 4 bases, and the junction held 5 bases outside the gene matches. Looked up from germline, CDR1 is SGHTA and CDR2 is FQGTGA. This CDR3 is CASSSSGGLETQYF. CDR3 bases: TGTGCCAGCAGCTCCAGCGGGGGATTAGAGACCCAGTACTTC.

This clone appeared once. The chain combines TRBV24-1 with TRBJ2-1; 9 bases are shared with TRBD2. With V trimmed by 4 bases and J by 6 bases, 9 bases remained unmatched. CDR1 and CDR2 (germline): KGHDR, SFDVKD. CDR3 length: 16 amino acids. DNA of the CDR3: TGTGCCACCAGTGACTCGGGCAGGCGGGGGGGCAATGAGCAGTTCTTC. It yields the protein CATSDSGRRGGNEQFF.

The chain carries TRBV7-2 and TRBJ2-7; a weak D match, TRBD1 (6 bases). From germline, CDR1 is SGHTA and CDR2 FQGNSA. V shed 2 bases and J shed 5 bases, with 13 bases lying between them. This CDR3 is 14 amino acids long. The CDR3 reads CASSLQGMVDEQYF. The CDR3 DNA sequence: TGTGCCAGCAGCTTACAGGGGATGGTCGACGAGCAGTACTTC. The complete variable domain, with remaining parts taken from reference TRBV7-2 and TRBJ2-7, reads GAGVSQSPSNKVTEKGKDVELRCDPISGHTALYWYRQSLGQGLEFLIYFQGNSAPDKSGLPSDRFSAERTGGSVSTLTIQRTQQEDSAVYLCASSLQGMVDEQYFGPGTRLTVT.

The V call is TRBV28, the J call TRBJ1-2, with 9 positions matching TRBD1. The CDR3 has 13 amino acids. The ends lost 6 bases at V and 7 bases at J; junction bases unmatched: 6. The germline V gene has CDR1 MDHEN and CDR2 SYDVKM. The CDR3 bases are TGTGCCAGCAGGGCCGGGACAGGGATTGGCTACACCTTC. It codes for CASRAGTGIGYTF.

This rearrangement joins TRBV12-3 or TRBV12-4 to TRBJ2-7; D is unresolved. V was cut by 2 bases and J by 4 bases, with 6 bases left in between. The length of the CDR3 is 12 residues. Here the CDR3 reads CASSLTPYEQYF. CDR3 sequence (DNA): TGTGCCAGCAGTTTAACACCGTACGAGCAGTACTTC.